A single sample gave rise to the 2 T cell receptor beta chains below, sequenced in a study of cytomegalovirus exposure and HLA in healthy donors. The study ran its PCR with 60 Vbeta and 13 Jbeta primers. Produced via immunoSEQ multiplex PCR; TCRdb's table is partial and in-frame only. The sample consists of about 230,000 clones, 77% of them appearing once. Material for sequencing was PBMCs. These receptors came from a woman between 55 and 75 years old in good health and CMV-seropositive.

The V call is TRBV5-1, the J call TRBJ2-1, with D tentatively TRBD1 (6 bases). Trimming cost V 2 bases and J 4 bases, with 13 bases left between them. CDR1 and CDR2 (germline): SGHRS, YFSETQ. The CDR3 is 15 amino acids. CDR3 in amino acids: CASSLQGPLYNEQFF. The CDR3 nucleotides are TGCGCCAGCAGCTTACAGGGCCCCCTATACAATGAGCAGTTCTTC. Filled out from reference TRBV5-1 and TRBJ2-1, the complete variable domain reads KAGVTQTPRYLIKTRGQQVTLSCSPISGHRSVSWYQQTPGQGLQFLFEYFSETQRNKGNFPGRFSGRQFSNSRSEMNVSTLELGDSALYLCASSLQGPLYNEQFFGPGTRLTVL.

As to this clone: Sequence at one end of the junction differs from germline and may be a read error. The V gene is TRBV7-9, the J gene TRBJ2-7; maybe TRBD1 (5 bases). The V gene's germline CDR1 is SEHNR and CDR2 FQNEAQ (reference sequence). This CDR3 contains 14 residues. CDR3 sequence (DNA): TGTTCCAGCAGCTTGCAGGGATGGGTTAACGAGCAGTACTTC. It encodes CSSSLQGWVNEQYF. The whole variable domain, remainder taken from reference TRBV7-9 and TRBJ2-7, is DTGVSQNPRHKITKRGQNVTFRCDPISEHNRLYWYRQTLGQGPEFLTYFQNEAQLEKSRLLSDRFSAERPKGSFSTLEIQRTEQGDSAMYLCSSSLQGWVNEQYFGPGTRLTVT.